This is a list of T cell receptor beta chains from one sample in a study of cytomegalovirus exposure and HLA in healthy donors. Using immunoSEQ multiplex PCR, the repertoire was profiled, and TCRdb retains in-frame clones only, with some absent. The sample table includes tens of thousands of clones. Sample: PBMCs. The receptors were sampled from a female donor in good health and CMV-seronegative. Each CDR3 is given with its conserved first and last residue. D genes are given only for firm matches.

V gene: TRBV18; J gene: TRBJ2-7; D gene: TRBD2; CDR3 length: 17; CDR3 DNA: TGTGCCAGCTCACCCCGGACAGGGGGGACTAGCGGGCGCCAGCAGTACTTC; CDR3 protein: CASSPRTGGTSGRQQYF
V gene: TRBV5-1; J gene: TRBJ1-5; D gene: -; CDR3 length: 15; CDR3 DNA: TGCGCCAGCAGCCCCGGCGACTATAGCAATCAGCCCCAGCATTTT; CDR3 protein: CASSPGDYSNQPQHF
V gene: TRBV4-2; J gene: TRBJ2-1; D gene: TRBD2; CDR3 length: 17; CDR3 DNA: TGTGCCAGCAGCCGTAGGGACCTAGCGGGAGTGCACAATGAGCAGTTCTTC; CDR3 protein: CASSRRDLAGVHNEQFF
V gene: TRBV5-4; J gene: TRBJ2-7; D gene: TRBD1; CDR3 length: 14; CDR3 DNA: TGTGCCAGCAGCCCGGGACAGGGAAGGGACGAGCAGTACTTC; CDR3 protein: CASSPGQGRDEQYF
V gene: TRBV10-3; J gene: TRBJ1-2; D gene: -; CDR3 length: 13; CDR3 DNA: TGTGCCATCAGTGAGTCTGTCGGGTCTGGCTACACCTTC; CDR3 protein: CAISESVGSGYTF
V gene: TRBV5-8; J gene: TRBJ1-1; D gene: -; CDR3 length: 17; CDR3 DNA: TGTGCCAGCAGCTCGTCTCTAGGGGCCTGGGGCTATACTGAAGCTTTCTTT; CDR3 protein: CASSSSLGAWGYTEAFF
V gene: TRBV4-2; J gene: TRBJ2-7; D gene: -; CDR3 length: 17; CDR3 DNA: TGTGCCAGCAGCCTGTACCAAGCGGGCGACACGGCCTACGAGCAGTACTTC; CDR3 protein: CASSLYQAGDTAYEQYF
V gene: TRBV5-6; J gene: TRBJ2-5; D gene: TRBD1; CDR3 length: 16; CDR3 DNA: TGTGCCAGCAGCTTGGGATGGACAGGGGGCGGTGAGACCCAGTACTTC; CDR3 protein: CASSLGWTGGGETQYF
V gene: TRBV6-5; J gene: TRBJ1-1; D gene: -; CDR3 length: 15; CDR3 DNA: TGTGCCAGCAGTTCTGTTGACACCATGAACACTGAAGCTTTCTTT; CDR3 protein: CASSSVDTMNTEAFF
V gene: TRBV13; J gene: TRBJ1-1; D gene: TRBD1; CDR3 length: 14; CDR3 DNA: TGTGCCAGCAGCGAGACAGGGGTTAACACTGAAGCTTTCTTT; CDR3 protein: CASSETGVNTEAFF
V gene: TRBV15; J gene: TRBJ2-7; D gene: -; CDR3 length: 15; CDR3 DNA: TGTGCCACCAGCAGAAGGGGGGACAGCCTCTACGAGCAGTACTTC; CDR3 protein: CATSRRGDSLYEQYF
V gene: TRBV2; J gene: TRBJ1-5; D gene: TRBD1; CDR3 length: 14; CDR3 DNA: TGTGCCAGCAGAGGGACAGGGCCCAATCAGCCCCAGCATTTT; CDR3 protein: CASRGTGPNQPQHF
V gene: TRBV6-6; J gene: TRBJ2-7; D gene: -; CDR3 length: 15; CDR3 DNA: TGTGCCAGCAGTTACGATCTGGGCAGTATCCAGGAGCAGTACTTC; CDR3 protein: CASSYDLGSIQEQYF
V gene: TRBV29-1; J gene: TRBJ1-2; D gene: -; CDR3 length: 14; CDR3 DNA: TGCAGCGTTGTAGGGGCAGGGGAGCTTTATGGCTACACCTTC; CDR3 protein: CSVVGAGELYGYTF
V gene: TRBV6-1; J gene: TRBJ1-2; D gene: TRBD1; CDR3 length: 15; CDR3 DNA: TGTGCCAGCAGTGAGCGACAGGGGGCTAGCTATGGCTACACCTTC; CDR3 protein: CASSERQGASYGYTF
V gene: TRBV9; J gene: TRBJ2-7; D gene: TRBD2; CDR3 length: 15; CDR3 DNA: TGTGCCAGCAGCCCCATGCGGGGAGGGCCCTACGAGCAGTACTTC; CDR3 protein: CASSPMRGGPYEQYF
V gene: TRBV9; J gene: TRBJ2-1; D gene: TRBD1; CDR3 length: 16; CDR3 DNA: TGTGCCAGCAGCTCTACAGGGGGCCTGCAAGAGAATGAGCAGTTCTTC; CDR3 protein: CASSSTGGLQENEQFF
V gene: TRBV27; J gene: TRBJ1-5; D gene: -; CDR3 length: 13; CDR3 DNA: TGTGCCAGCAGTTTATTTCGGGAGCAGCCCCAGCATTTT; CDR3 protein: CASSLFREQPQHF
V gene: TRBV7-8; J gene: TRBJ1-1; D gene: -; CDR3 length: 13; CDR3 DNA: TGTGCCAGCAGCGTAACAGTTAACACTGAAGCTTTCTTT; CDR3 protein: CASSVTVNTEAFF
V gene: TRBV6-4; J gene: TRBJ1-1; D gene: -; CDR3 length: 14; CDR3 DNA: TGTGCCAGCAGTGACTCGGGAGGTAACACTGAAGCTTTCTTT; CDR3 protein: CASSDSGGNTEAFF
V gene: TRBV6-6; J gene: TRBJ1-3; D gene: -; CDR3 length: 14; CDR3 DNA: TGTGCCAGCAGCCTTGACTCCATCACGCACACCATATATTTT; CDR3 protein: CASSLDSITHTIYF
V gene: TRBV29-1; J gene: TRBJ1-1; D gene: -; CDR3 length: 15; CDR3 DNA: TGCAGCGTACGACCTATCAGGGTCGGTGACACTGAAGCTTTCTTT; CDR3 protein: CSVRPIRVGDTEAFF
V gene: TRBV29-1; J gene: TRBJ2-5; D gene: -; CDR3 length: 14; CDR3 DNA: TGCAGCGTTAGTCTCAATGGACTTGCAGAGACCCAGTACTTC; CDR3 protein: CSVSLNGLAETQYF
V gene: TRBV30; J gene: TRBJ1-1; D gene: TRBD1; CDR3 length: 14; CDR3 DNA: TGTGCCTGGAAAAGGGGACAGAGGAACACTGAAGCTTTCTTT; CDR3 protein: CAWKRGQRNTEAFF
V gene: TRBV5-6; J gene: TRBJ2-5; D gene: -; CDR3 length: 15; CDR3 DNA: TGTGCCAGCAGCTCACCCTCCGCGGCTGAACAGACCCAGTACTTC; CDR3 protein: CASSSPSAAEQTQYF
V gene: TRBV9; J gene: TRBJ2-7; D gene: -; CDR3 length: 14; CDR3 DNA: TGTGCCAGCAGCGTCCACAGGGAACCCTACGAGCAGTACTTC; CDR3 protein: CASSVHREPYEQYF
V gene: TRBV4-1; J gene: TRBJ2-7; D gene: TRBD2; CDR3 length: 15; CDR3 DNA: TGCGCCAGCAGCCAAGCAGCGGGGAATGTTTTCGAGCAGTACTTC; CDR3 protein: CASSQAAGNVFEQYF
V gene: TRBV5-1; J gene: TRBJ2-7; D gene: TRBD1; CDR3 length: 14; CDR3 DNA: TGCGCCAGCAGCCCCGGGACAGGGGTCTACGAGCAGTACTTC; CDR3 protein: CASSPGTGVYEQYF
V gene: TRBV30; J gene: TRBJ2-3; D gene: TRBD1; CDR3 length: 14; CDR3 DNA: TGTGCCTGGAGACTTACAGGGGGGACAGATACGCAGTATTTT; CDR3 protein: CAWRLTGGTDTQYF
V gene: TRBV7-9; J gene: TRBJ2-1; D gene: TRBD2; CDR3 length: 17; CDR3 DNA: TGTGCCAGCAGCTTAGACTCCGGGGGGGCGTCCTACAATGAGCAGTTCTTC; CDR3 protein: CASSLDSGGASYNEQFF
V gene: TRBV29-1; J gene: TRBJ2-1; D gene: -; CDR3 length: 13; CDR3 DNA: TGCAGCGTGCCCATCACAGAGTACAATGAGCAGTTCTTC; CDR3 protein: CSVPITEYNEQFF
V gene: TRBV4-2; J gene: TRBJ2-3; D gene: TRBD2; CDR3 length: 16; CDR3 DNA: TGTGCCAGCAGCCAAGCTAGCGGGCCCGACACAGATACGCAGTATTTT; CDR3 protein: CASSQASGPDTDTQYF
V gene: TRBV29-1; J gene: TRBJ2-3; D gene: -; CDR3 length: 16; CDR3 DNA: TGCAGCGTCCGACCGCGGCCTAACCTTATCACAGATACGCAGTATTTT; CDR3 protein: CSVRPRPNLITDTQYF
V gene: TRBV30; J gene: TRBJ2-7; D gene: -; CDR3 length: 16; CDR3 DNA: TGTGCCTGGAGTCCTGCCCCGGCAGGGAATCCCTACGAGCAGTACTTC; CDR3 protein: CAWSPAPAGNPYEQYF
V gene: TRBV5-1; J gene: TRBJ1-5; D gene: TRBD1; CDR3 length: 15; CDR3 DNA: TGCGCCAGCAGCTTCGGGACAGTTAGCAATCAGCCCCAGCATTTT; CDR3 protein: CASSFGTVSNQPQHF
V gene: TRBV29-1; J gene: TRBJ2-3; D gene: -; CDR3 length: 12; CDR3 DNA: TGCAGCGTTGATTCCAACACAGATACGCAGTATTTT; CDR3 protein: CSVDSNTDTQYF
V gene: TRBV11-2; J gene: TRBJ2-1; D gene: -; CDR3 length: 15; CDR3 DNA: TGTGCCAGCAGCTTAGATCGCCCTATTAGGAGTGAGCAGTTCTTC; CDR3 protein: CASSLDRPIRSEQFF
V gene: TRBV4-2; J gene: TRBJ2-1; D gene: TRBD1; CDR3 length: 17; CDR3 DNA: TGTGCCAGCAGCCAAGAGGGGACAGGGGGATTCTACAATGAGCAGTTCTTC; CDR3 protein: CASSQEGTGGFYNEQFF
V gene: TRBV4-3; J gene: TRBJ1-2; D gene: -; CDR3 length: 12; CDR3 DNA: TGCGCCAGCAGCCAAGGCAGGGCTGGCTACACCTTC; CDR3 protein: CASSQGRAGYTF
V gene: TRBV7-2; J gene: TRBJ2-1; D gene: TRBD2; CDR3 length: 17; CDR3 DNA: TGTGCCAGCAGCTTCCGAGTGACTAGCGGGGGACACAATGAGCAGTTCTTC; CDR3 protein: CASSFRVTSGGHNEQFF
V gene: TRBV6-6; J gene: TRBJ2-7; D gene: TRBD2; CDR3 length: 16; CDR3 DNA: TGTGCCAGCAGTTACTCTGGAGGGACTAGTATCTACGAGCAGTACTTC; CDR3 protein: CASSYSGGTSIYEQYF
V gene: TRBV12-5; J gene: TRBJ1-3; D gene: -; CDR3 length: 16; CDR3 DNA: TGTGCTAGTGGGCCCGTACAGTCCCGCTCTGGAAACACCATATATTTT; CDR3 protein: CASGPVQSRSGNTIYF
V gene: TRBV27; J gene: TRBJ2-7; D gene: TRBD1; CDR3 length: 15; CDR3 DNA: TGTGCCAGCAGCGGGGACAGGGGGCCGGCCTACGAGCAGTACTTC; CDR3 protein: CASSGDRGPAYEQYF
V gene: TRBV6-1; J gene: TRBJ2-7; D gene: TRBD1; CDR3 length: 14; CDR3 DNA: TGTGCCAGCGTCGCCGGGACAGTTGTCTACGAGCAGTACTTC; CDR3 protein: CASVAGTVVYEQYF
V gene: TRBV5-1; J gene: TRBJ1-1; D gene: -; CDR3 length: 15; CDR3 DNA: TGCGCCACCGTACCAGGGGAGGGGATGAACACTGAAGCTTTCTTT; CDR3 protein: CATVPGEGMNTEAFF
V gene: TRBV10-3; J gene: TRBJ2-7; D gene: TRBD2; CDR3 length: 14; CDR3 DNA: TGTGCCATCAGTTCGGGTAGCGGGATCTACGAGCAGTACTTC; CDR3 protein: CAISSGSGIYEQYF
V gene: TRBV9; J gene: TRBJ2-1; D gene: TRBD2; CDR3 length: 15; CDR3 DNA: TGTGCCAGCAGCTTGACTAGCGGGAGTTGGGGTGAGCAGTTCTTC; CDR3 protein: CASSLTSGSWGEQFF
V gene: TRBV30; J gene: TRBJ1-1; D gene: -; CDR3 length: 16; CDR3 DNA: TGTGCCTGGAGTGTAGGTTTGGGGGCGAGGATTGGTGAAGCTTTCTTT; CDR3 protein: CAWSVGLGARIGEAFF